The 8 T cell receptor beta chains listed next were all sequenced from one sample in a study of blood T cell repertoires in COVID-19. The method was immunoSEQ multiplex PCR; TCRdb's version includes in-frame clones alone and lacks a portion of them. Among about 280,000 clones listed, approximately 85% were seen once. The sample taken for sequencing was peripheral blood. Receptor source: a man aged 50-59 years with active or convalescent COVID-19.

This rearrangement joins TRBV5-5 to TRBJ1-1; 7 positions agree with TRBD1. The junction had 8 bases not matched to a gene; V was cut back by 7 bases and J by 2 bases. Germline V gene sequence: CDR1 SGHKS, CDR2 YYEKEE (reference sequence). The CDR3 runs 14 residues. CDR3 sequence reads: CASQDRVLNTEAFF. CDR3 in DNA: TGTGCCAGCCAAGACAGGGTCCTAAACACTGAAGCTTTCTTT.

The chain joins TRBV15 to TRBJ2-3; TRBD2 might be the D (5 bases). The V end was cut by 1 base, the J end by 5 bases, with 7 bases between. This CDR3 region has 13 residues. Per germline, CDR1 LNHNV and CDR2 YYDKDF (reference sequence). The CDR3 DNA reads as TGTGCCACCAGCAGAGGGGCGGGAGATACGCAGTATTTT. Encoded protein: CATSRGAGDTQYF.

The rearrangement joins TRBV20-1 to TRBJ2-3; D is undetermined. Germline CDR1 DFQATT, CDR2 SNEGSKA (reference sequence). Trimming took 3 bases from V and 5 from J, leaving 6 bases between them. This CDR3 has 11 amino acids. DNA of the CDR3: TGCAGTGCTAGGCCGGTAGATACGCAGTATTTT. Amino acid sequence: CSARPVDTQYF.

This chain links TRBV6-5 with TRBJ2-1; 7 positions agree with TRBD2. The V gene end was trimmed by 4 bases and the J gene end by 0 bases; junction bases not matched to a gene: 3. The CDR3 covers 15 residues. CDR1 is MNHEY and CDR2 is SVGAGI in the germline V gene. The CDR3 DNA reads TGTGCCAGCAGTTTGCGGGAGAACTCCTACAATGAGCAGTTCTTC. Protein sequence: CASSLRENSYNEQFF.

The rearrangement links TRBV6-1 to TRBJ1-2; 8 bases agree with TRBD1. CDR3 length: 15 residues. The V and J ends lost 4 bases and 3 bases, in that order; junction bases with no gene match: 7. CDR1 and CDR2 from the germline V gene are MNHNS and SASEGT. The CDR3 loop reads CASSVAYRGDYGYTF. The CDR3 coding sequence is TGTGCCAGCAGTGTAGCATACAGGGGGGACTATGGCTACACCTTC.

This clone occurred a few times. V and J are TRBV6-5 and TRBJ2-1; 9 bases match TRBD2. V lost 7 bases and J lost 6; bases outside the gene matches: 4. Germline V lookup: CDR1 MNHEY, CDR2 SVGAGI. CDR3 length equals 13 residues. The CDR3 is CASNRREGNEQFF. DNA for the CDR3: TGTGCCAGCAATCGGCGGGAGGGCAATGAGCAGTTCTTC.

This chain connects TRBV29-1 to TRBJ2-1; 9 positions match TRBD2. The CDR3 loop spans 15 amino acids. The J segment lost 6 bases and the V segment lost 6 bases, leaving 12 bases of the junction unmatched. Germline V lookup: CDR1 SQVTM, CDR2 ANQGSEA. The CDR3 spells CSVVRGGRGFNEQFF. The CDR3 DNA reads TGCAGCGTAGTAAGGGGCGGGAGGGGGTTCAATGAGCAGTTCTTC.

The J gene is TRBJ2-7, the V gene TRBV5-1; 8 bases align to TRBD1. V lost 4 bases and J lost 5; bases outside the gene matches: 11. The CDR3 sequence is 15 residues long. Looked up from germline, CDR1 is SGHRS and CDR2 is YFSETQ. The CDR3 here is CASSILPGQANEQYF. In DNA form, the CDR3 reads TGCGCCAGCAGCATTCTCCCGGGACAGGCCAACGAGCAGTACTTC.